These T cell receptor beta chains were read from a single sample in a study of molecular identifiers for immune sequencing clone quantification. TCRdb analysed the PCR reads with MiXCR anew, one entry per CDR3 protein. The sample yields about 630,000 distinct CDR3 sequences, roughly 27% seen once. Sample: naive CD8+ T cells from blood, with Jurkat cell RNA spiked in. All receptors derive from a human donor in good health. Some libraries in this study had Jurkat cell RNA spiked in. Each CDR3 is given with its conserved first and last residue. Fields, in order: J gene, V gene, D gene, clone size, CDR3 DNA, CDR3 protein. The D gene is left open where the match is weak. Size is omitted from some rows. Given values are once, few, many or a class for expanded clones.

TRBJ2-7,TRBV4-1,-,many,TGCGCCAGCAGCCAAGATGGGGCAGGGGGGCTATACGAGCAGTACTTC,CASSQDGAGGLYEQYF
TRBJ2-7,TRBV4-1,TRBD2,few,TGCGCCAGCAGCCAAGGCCTAGCGGATACCTACGAGCAGTACTTC,CASSQGLADTYEQYF
TRBJ2-4,TRBV21-1,-,-,TGTGCCAGCACTCAAAGGGGCGGGGGCCGCCCAAAAAACATTCAGTACTTC,CASTQRGGGRPKNIQYF
TRBJ1-4,TRBV27,-,few,TGTGCCAGCAGTTCACACAGGGCCTTTAATGAAAAACTGTTTTTT,CASSSHRAFNEKLFF
TRBJ2-7,TRBV7-2,-,-,TGTGCCAGCAGCTTAGATGCAGGGGGAGGCTACGAGCAGTACTTC,CASSLDAGGGYEQYF
TRBJ2-1,TRBV7-3,TRBD1,few,TGTGCCAGCAGGTCAACAGGGGCCGGCGAGAACAATGAGCAGTTCTTC,CASRSTGAGENNEQFF
TRBJ2-3,TRBV15,-,-,TGTGCCACCAGCAGGTTACGGGGATGGGGCACAGATACGCAGTATTTT,CATSRLRGWGTDTQYF
TRBJ2-5,TRBV7-8,-,many,TGTGCCAGCAGCCACCGGACCCAAGAGACCCAGTACTTC,CASSHRTQETQYF
TRBJ2-2,TRBV12-3/TRBV12-4,-,-,TGTGCCAGCAGTAGATTTGCGAACACCGGGGAGCTGTTTTTT,CASSRFANTGELFF
TRBJ2-7,TRBV24-1,-,-,TGTGCCACCCGCTTTGGGAGGTCGTCGCCCAATTCCTACGAGCAGTACTTC,CATRFGRSSPNSYEQYF
TRBJ2-3,TRBV7-9,-,many,TGTGCCAGCAGCTTAGATCCGGATTTCCCCACAGATACGCAGTATTTT,CASSLDPDFPTDTQYF
TRBJ2-3,TRBV4-1,TRBD1,-,TGCGCCAGCAGCCAAGATGGGGGACAGGCGATATTCACAGATACGCAGTATTTT,CASSQDGGQAIFTDTQYF
TRBJ2-5,TRBV30,-,-,TGTGCCTGGAGTGTAGGCGGTTCGGGGACCCAGTACTTC,CAWSVGGSGTQYF
TRBJ1-1,TRBV27,-,once,TGTGCCAGCAGTTTATCGGGGGATCTTGAAGCTTTCTTT,CASSLSGDLEAFF
TRBJ2-5,TRBV20-1,-,-,TGCAGTGCTAGTGAGAAGACATCGGAGCCCCCGTACTTC,CSASEKTSEPPYF
TRBJ2-7,TRBV2,-,-,TGTGCCAGCACCGGCGGGGGCGGCTCCTACGAGCAGTACTTC,CASTGGGGSYEQYF
TRBJ1-5,TRBV6-5,-,many,TGTGCCAGCAGTCGTGGGCTCAATCAGCCCCAGCATTTT,CASSRGLNQPQHF
TRBJ2-7,TRBV7-8,TRBD1,many,TGTGCCAGCAGCTCCTCCGGGACAGCAGCCTACGAGCAGTACTTC,CASSSSGTAAYEQYF
TRBJ2-3,TRBV12-3/TRBV12-4,TRBD2,many,TGTGCCAGCAGGCCGGGACTAGCGACAGATACGCAGTATTTT,CASRPGLATDTQYF
TRBJ1-1,TRBV30,-,-,TGTGCCTCAGTCGGGATGCTGAACACTGAAGCTTTCTTT,CASVGMLNTEAFF
TRBJ2-3,TRBV19,-,-,TGTGCCAGTGAAAGTAGCTGGGAGGCAGATACGCAGTATTTT,CASESSWEADTQYF
TRBJ2-2,TRBV19,-,-,TGTGCCAGTATTGCCATTACCGGGGAGCTGTTTTTT,CASIAITGELFF
TRBJ2-6,TRBV7-9,-,few,TGTGCCAGCAACGACTCCGACGGAGACTCTGGGGCCAACGTCCTGACTTTC,CASNDSDGDSGANVLTF
TRBJ1-2,TRBV5-3,-,few,TGTGCCAGCAGCTTGGATGACACCTATGGCTACACCTTC,CASSLDDTYGYTF
TRBJ2-7,TRBV10-2,-,few,TGCGCCAGCAGTGACTCAGACTCCTCCTACGAGCAGTACTTC,CASSDSDSSYEQYF
TRBJ2-7,TRBV7-2,TRBD2,many,TGTGCCAGCAGCTATAGCGGGACTCTGCCGGAGCAGTACTTC,CASSYSGTLPEQYF
TRBJ2-5,TRBV2,-,many,TGTGCCAGCAGTGAAGGTTCCACCGGGACTCTTACGGAGACCCAGTACTTC,CASSEGSTGTLTETQYF
TRBJ2-4,TRBV7-2,-,many,TGTGCCAGCAGCCCTTGGACGGACCTAGCCAAAAACATTCAGTACTTC,CASSPWTDLAKNIQYF
TRBJ2-2,TRBV5-4,-,many,TGTGCCAGCAGCCAGGGTTTTTGGGCCGGGGAGCTGTTTTTT,CASSQGFWAGELFF
TRBJ1-5,TRBV2,-,-,TGTGCCAGCAGTCTGGGACGGGACAATCAGCCCCAGCATTTT,CASSLGRDNQPQHF
TRBJ1-5,TRBV28,-,-,TGTGCCAGCAGTTTATGGGACGGACAGATTAGCAATCAGCCCCAGCATTTT,CASSLWDGQISNQPQHF
TRBJ2-3,TRBV19,-,-,TGTGCCAGTAGTATCTTAGTGACCGGGGTGGATACGCAGTATTTT,CASSILVTGVDTQYF
TRBJ1-1,TRBV9,-,-,TGTGCCAGCAGCGTAGTGGGGGGAGGGACTGAAGCTTTCTTT,CASSVVGGGTEAFF
TRBJ1-6,TRBV4-1,-,many,TGCGCCAGCAGCCAAGATTTAAGTTCACCCCTCCACTTT,CASSQDLSSPLHF
TRBJ1-1,TRBV3-2,-,-,TGTGCCAGCAGCCGTCCTAGCGGAGCTGAAGCTTTCTTT,CASSRPSGAEAFF
TRBJ2-7,TRBV30,-,many,TGTGCCTGGCAGAAAGCATTAGAGCAGTACTTC,CAWQKALEQYF
TRBJ2-3,TRBV12-5,-,few,TGTGCTAGTGCCTACGGGACGATTGACACAGATACGCAGTATTTT,CASAYGTIDTDTQYF
TRBJ2-1,TRBV24-1,TRBD2,-,TGTGCCACCAGTGATTTGCACGCGGGAGTTGGTGAGCAGTTCTTC,CATSDLHAGVGEQFF
TRBJ2-3,TRBV5-1,-,-,TGCGCCACCGCGGAGGAGGGGGGGACAGATACGCAGTATTTT,CATAEEGGTDTQYF
TRBJ2-7,TRBV30,TRBD1,-,TGTGCCTGGGGACAGGGAGGTTCCTTACCCTACGAGCAGTACTTC,CAWGQGGSLPYEQYF
TRBJ1-5,TRBV19,-,few,TGTGCCAGTAGTTACAGCAATCAGCCCCGGCATTTT,CASSYSNQPRHF
TRBJ2-6,TRBV27,TRBD1,many,TGTGCCAGCAGTTGGCAGGGGGTGCGGACTGGGGCCAACGTCCTGACTTTC,CASSWQGVRTGANVLTF
TRBJ2-5,TRBV5-3,TRBD1,-,TGTGCCAGCAGCCCGGGACAGGCGTGGGAGACCCAGTACTTC,CASSPGQAWETQYF
TRBJ1-5,TRBV12-3/TRBV12-4,TRBD1,many,TGTGCCAGCAGTGACCGCAACAGGGGGCAAAATCAGCCCCAGCATTTT,CASSDRNRGQNQPQHF
TRBJ2-7,TRBV5-6,-,many,TGTGCCAGCAGCTTGATGGCCTACGAGCAGTACTTC,CASSLMAYEQYF
TRBJ2-2,TRBV6-1,-,few,TGTGCCAGCAAGAGGGATACCGGGGAGCTGTTTTTT,CASKRDTGELFF
TRBJ2-3,TRBV7-2,TRBD2,many,TGTGCCAGCAGTTTACTAGCGGGGGTAACTAGCACAGATACGCAGTATTTT,CASSLLAGVTSTDTQYF
TRBJ2-3,TRBV7-8,-,many,TGTGCCAGCAGCTTAGATTCGCGTTCTAGCACAGATACGCAGTATTTT,CASSLDSRSSTDTQYF
TRBJ2-7,TRBV20-1,TRBD2,-,TGCAGTGCTAGAAGGCCCCAGCGAGGGACTAGCGGTATTCTGACCTACGAGCAGTACTTC,CSARRPQRGTSGILTYEQYF
TRBJ1-4,TRBV4-1,-,many,TGCGCCAGCAGCCAAGTGGGCTTTGGTGAAAAACTGTTTTTT,CASSQVGFGEKLFF
TRBJ1-2,TRBV19,TRBD1,many,TGTGCCAGTAGTATAGATCGGCGGACAGGGGGATCTGGCTACACCTTC,CASSIDRRTGGSGYTF
TRBJ2-7,TRBV6-5,-,-,TGTGTCAGCAGTTACGAGTCAGGGCCGTTCTACGAGCAGTACTTC,CVSSYESGPFYEQYF
TRBJ2-3,TRBV13,-,many,TGTGCCAGCAGCTTAGCGGACAGAGGATTGAATACGCAGTATTTT,CASSLADRGLNTQYF
TRBJ1-1,TRBV9,TRBD1,many,TGTGCCAGCAGCGCCGGGACAGGGGTTATTAACACTGAAGCTTTCTTT,CASSAGTGVINTEAFF
TRBJ1-4,TRBV7-9,-,-,TGTGCCAGCAGCTTAGTCGGGTTTGGTGCAACTAATGAAAAACTGTTTTTT,CASSLVGFGATNEKLFF